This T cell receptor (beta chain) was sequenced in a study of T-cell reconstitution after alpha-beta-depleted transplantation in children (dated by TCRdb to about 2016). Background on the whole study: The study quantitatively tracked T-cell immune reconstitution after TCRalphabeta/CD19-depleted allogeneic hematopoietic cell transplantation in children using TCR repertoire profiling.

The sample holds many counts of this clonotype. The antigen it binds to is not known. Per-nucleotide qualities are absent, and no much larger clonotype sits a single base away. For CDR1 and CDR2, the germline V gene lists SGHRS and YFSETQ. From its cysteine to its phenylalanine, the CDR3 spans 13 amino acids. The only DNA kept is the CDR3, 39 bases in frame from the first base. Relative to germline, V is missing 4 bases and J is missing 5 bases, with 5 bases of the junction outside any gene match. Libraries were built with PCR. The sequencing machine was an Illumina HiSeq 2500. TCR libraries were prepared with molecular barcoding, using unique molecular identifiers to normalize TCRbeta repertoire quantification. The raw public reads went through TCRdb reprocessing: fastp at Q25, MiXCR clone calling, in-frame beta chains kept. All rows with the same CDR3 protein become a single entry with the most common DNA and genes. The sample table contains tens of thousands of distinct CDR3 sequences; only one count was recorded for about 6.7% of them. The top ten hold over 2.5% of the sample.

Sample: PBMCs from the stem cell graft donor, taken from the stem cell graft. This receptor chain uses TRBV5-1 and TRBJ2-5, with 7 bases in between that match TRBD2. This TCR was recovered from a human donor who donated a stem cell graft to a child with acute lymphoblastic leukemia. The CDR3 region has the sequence CASSPSGHETQYF. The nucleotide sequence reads TGCGCCAGCAGCCCTAGCGGACACGAGACCCAGTACTTC.